The sequence of this T cell receptor beta chain was determined in a study of cytomegalovirus exposure and HLA in healthy donors. The CDR3 is 16 residues long. The germline gives CDR1 GTSNPN, CDR2 SVGIG (reference sequence). J was trimmed by 2 bases and V by 2 bases; bases with no gene match: 9. Use of 60 Vbeta and 13 Jbeta primers characterized the PCR. Using immunoSEQ multiplex PCR, the repertoire was profiled, and TCRdb retains in-frame clones only, with some absent. The sample includes about 120,000 clones, roughly 80% of them seen just once. This clonotype was sampled from a female donor in good health and CMV-seronegative. The genes are TRBV30 and TRBJ1-1, with 9 bases that match TRBD1. The sequencing sample was made of PBMCs. The chain's CDR3 is CAWSSWGDRANTEAFF. CDR3 DNA sequence: TGTGCCTGGAGTTCCTGGGGGGACAGGGCTAACACTGAAGCTTTCTTT.